Listed below are T cell receptor beta chains from one sample, sequenced in a study of cytomegalovirus exposure and HLA in healthy donors. Sequencing used immunoSEQ multiplex PCR; TCRdb keeps in-frame clones, though not all of them. The sample holds approximately 190,000 clones; about three quarters are singletons and the top ten take around 2.2%. The sample taken for sequencing was PBMCs. All receptors come from a woman in her twenties or thirties in good health and CMV-seropositive. Each CDR3 is given with its conserved first and last residue. A D gene is named only where the DNA matches it firmly. Size is omitted from some rows. Given values are once, few, many or a class for expanded clones.

v_gene	j_gene	d_gene	abundance	CDR3aa	CDR3nt
TRBV7-2	TRBJ2-3	TRBD2	.	CASSLGPPAGGTDTQYF	TGTGCCAGCAGCTTAGGCCCCCCTGCGGGGGGCACAGATACGCAGTATTTT
TRBV5-6	TRBJ1-1	.	.	CASRPGHTNTEAFF	TGTGCCAGCAGACCGGGACATACCAACACTGAAGCTTTCTTT
TRBV10-3	TRBJ1-4	.	.	CAISGGAEKLFF	TGTGCCATCAGTGGCGGGGCGGAAAAACTGTTTTTT
TRBV6-4	TRBJ2-2	.	many	CASSGSEESGELFF	TGTGCCAGCAGCGGGAGTGAAGAGTCCGGGGAGCTGTTTTTT
TRBV7-7	TRBJ2-7	.	.	CASSLVLGDSEQYF	TGTGCCAGCAGCTTAGTACTTGGCGACTCCGAGCAGTACTTC
TRBV5-6	TRBJ2-7	.	few	CASSFLTDPKASYEQYF	TGTGCCAGCAGCTTTTTAACAGACCCTAAGGCTTCCTACGAGCAGTACTTC
TRBV2	TRBJ2-5	TRBD2	once	CARGLTSGSEETQYF	TGTGCCAGGGGATTAACTAGCGGGAGTGAGGAGACCCAGTACTTC
TRBV30	TRBJ1-1	.	.	CACSRAGANEAFF	TGTGCCTGCTCTCGGGCAGGGGCAAATGAAGCTTTCTTT
TRBV7-8	TRBJ2-7	TRBD2	.	CASSFRTSGRLSYEQYF	TGTGCCAGCAGCTTCAGGACTAGCGGGAGGCTCTCCTACGAGCAGTACTTC
TRBV18	TRBJ2-7	.	.	CASSPDASGEYF	TGTGCCAGCTCTCCAGACGCGTCAGGGGAGTACTTC
TRBV29-1	TRBJ2-1	TRBD2	.	CSVESMGPSGRLSYNEQFF	TGCAGCGTTGAATCTATGGGCCCTAGCGGGAGGCTATCCTACAATGAGCAGTTCTTC
TRBV18	TRBJ2-7	TRBD1	.	CASSALQGWEQYF	TGTGCCAGCTCAGCCTTACAGGGGTGGGAGCAGTACTTC
TRBV18	TRBJ1-4	.	.	CASSPGLNEKLFF	TGTGCCAGCTCACCGGGACTTAATGAAAAACTGTTTTTT
TRBV5-4	TRBJ2-6	TRBD1	.	CASSLGTGLGANVLTF	TGTGCCAGCAGCCTGGGGACAGGGCTGGGGGCCAACGTCCTGACTTTC
TRBV5-1	TRBJ1-1	.	.	CASSSYSDTEAFF	TGCGCCAGCAGCTCATACTCGGACACTGAAGCTTTCTTT
TRBV19	TRBJ2-2	TRBD1	.	CATRTGWVTGELFF	TGTGCCACCAGGACAGGGTGGGTCACCGGGGAGCTGTTTTTT
TRBV4-2	TRBJ1-4	.	.	CASSRKVGDNEKLFF	TGTGCCAGCAGTCGCAAGGTCGGGGATAATGAAAAACTGTTTTTT
TRBV7-2	TRBJ2-3	TRBD2	.	CASSSASGRTDTQYF	TGTGCCAGCAGCTCGGCTAGCGGGAGAACAGATACGCAGTATTTT
TRBV29-1	TRBJ2-7	TRBD1	.	CSVEDPGQGSSYEQYF	TGCAGCGTAGAGGATCCGGGACAGGGAAGCTCCTACGAGCAGTACTTC
TRBV4-3	TRBJ2-1	TRBD2	.	CASSPGGGGGLFNEQFF	TGCGCCAGCAGCCCCGGGGGGGGCGGGGGTCTCTTCAATGAGCAGTTCTTC
TRBV5-5	TRBJ2-7	.	few	CASSLVAGTSYEQYF	TGTGCCAGCAGCTTGGTCGCCGGGACAAGTTACGAGCAGTACTTC
TRBV29-1	TRBJ1-1	.	.	CSVKIGTPGEAFF	TGCAGCGTGAAAATCGGGACACCAGGGGAAGCTTTCTTT
TRBV7-3	TRBJ2-5	TRBD2	few	CASSPGTSGPRETQYF	TGTGCCAGCAGCCCCGGGACTAGCGGGCCGAGAGAGACCCAGTACTTC
TRBV30	TRBJ2-1	TRBD2	.	CAWSSPSGGWRIF	TGTGCCTGGAGTTCCCCTAGCGGGGGGTGGCGGATCTTC
TRBV2	TRBJ1-2	.	.	CASSEGQGRGGYTF	TGTGCCAGCAGTGAAGGGCAGGGGCGCGGTGGCTACACCTTC
TRBV7-9	TRBJ1-2	.	.	CASSLGSGTDYGYTF	TGTGCCAGCAGCTTAGGGTCGGGTACCGACTATGGCTACACCTTC
TRBV5-1	TRBJ1-6	.	.	CASSLVERASPLHF	TGCGCCAGCAGCCTTGTGGAGCGAGCTTCACCCCTCCACTTT
TRBV11-2	TRBJ1-1	.	.	CASSLGAGLNTEAFF	TGTGCCAGCAGCTTAGGAGCAGGGTTGAACACTGAAGCTTTCTTT
TRBV5-6	TRBJ2-1	.	.	CASSSTIRGLYNEQFF	TGTGCCAGCAGCTCCACAATTCGCGGGCTGTACAATGAGCAGTTCTTC
TRBV4-1	TRBJ2-3	.	few	CASSLRRGTDTQYF	TGCGCCAGCAGCCTTAGGAGGGGCACAGATACGCAGTATTTT
TRBV5-1	TRBJ1-3	.	.	CASSLASFSGNTIYF	TGCGCCAGCAGCTTGGCGTCGTTCTCTGGAAACACCATATATTTT
TRBV6-5	TRBJ2-7	.	.	CASSYSGGPGLEQYF	TGTGCCAGCAGTTACTCTGGAGGGCCGGGGCTCGAGCAGTACTTC
TRBV7-8	TRBJ1-2	TRBD1	.	CASSLIRGQGDGYGYTF	TGTGCCAGCAGCTTAATACGAGGACAGGGCGATGGCTATGGCTACACCTTC
TRBV10-3	TRBJ2-3	TRBD2	once	CAIRSSGASTDTQYF	TGTGCCATCAGGAGTAGCGGGGCTAGCACAGATACGCAGTATTTT
TRBV15	TRBJ1-1	.	.	CATSRDRVGQGEAFF	TGTGCCACCAGCAGAGATCGGGTAGGGCAGGGTGAAGCTTTCTTT
TRBV6-1	TRBJ2-7	.	.	CASSELGGKVDEQYF	TGTGCCAGCAGTGAACTGGGCGGGAAGGTTGACGAGCAGTACTTC
TRBV9	TRBJ1-2	TRBD1	.	CASSYRDRGTDGYTF	TGTGCCAGCAGCTATCGGGACAGGGGTACAGATGGCTACACCTTC
TRBV5-1	TRBJ1-2	.	.	CASSNRDSSGYTF	TGCGCCAGCAGCAACCGGGACTCAAGTGGCTACACCTTC
TRBV2	TRBJ1-5	TRBD1	once	CASSGQTGDQPQHF	TGTGCCAGCAGTGGACAGACAGGGGATCAGCCCCAGCATTTT
TRBV6-1	TRBJ1-5	.	.	CASSDHWGAGNQPQHF	TGTGCCAGCAGTGACCATTGGGGAGCGGGGAATCAGCCCCAGCATTTT
TRBV5-1	TRBJ2-3	TRBD2	.	CASSLAGGPDTQYF	TGCGCCAGCAGCTTGGCGGGGGGGCCGGATACGCAGTATTTT
TRBV15	TRBJ2-7	.	.	CATSREGEAYEQYF	TGTGCCACCAGCAGAGAGGGCGAAGCCTACGAGCAGTACTTC
TRBV5-1	TRBJ2-1	TRBD1	once	CASSFRTGRAPYNEQFF	TGCGCCAGCAGCTTCCGGACAGGAAGGGCCCCTTACAATGAGCAGTTCTTC
TRBV5-4	TRBJ1-3	.	.	CASSFGGVHGNTIYF	TGTGCCAGCAGCTTTGGAGGGGTACATGGAAACACCATATATTTT
TRBV28	TRBJ2-5	.	.	CASKEENQETQYF	TGTGCCAGCAAGGAGGAGAACCAGGAGACCCAGTACTTC
TRBV11-3	TRBJ1-5	.	.	CASRERRRDHNQPQHF	TGTGCCAGCAGGGAACGTAGGAGGGACCACAATCAGCCCCAGCATTTT
TRBV9	TRBJ2-2	TRBD2	.	CASSPRGGRSFTGGELFF	TGTGCCAGCAGCCCACGGGGGGGGCGGAGCTTTACCGGCGGGGAGCTGTTTTTT
TRBV7-2	TRBJ2-7	.	.	CASSSRSPYEQYF	TGTGCCAGCAGCTCCCGGTCTCCTTACGAGCAGTACTTC